A single sample gave rise to the 10 T cell receptor beta chains below, sequenced in a study of T cells expressing NK-cell markers. TCRdb reanalyzed the 5' RACE reads, giving one entry per CDR3 protein sequence and no DNA. The sample has roughly 180,000 distinct CDR3 sequences. The sample comprised blood T cells: a sorted CD56 or NKG2C T cell subset, CD4+ or CD8+ T cells, or bulk PBMC T cells (not recorded which). These receptors all come from a woman between 18 and 70 years old in good health.

This chain links TRBV20-1 with TRBJ2-7; TCRdb proposes TRBD1, but this gene call is untestable without DNA. Germline loops: CDR1 DFQATT, CDR2 SNEGSKA (reference sequence). CDR3 length: 13 amino acids. The CDR3 is CSAPEGAGAEQYF.

The V and J genes are TRBV7-3 and TRBJ2-3. The CDR3 extends over 13 amino acids. Germline assignment: CDR1 SGHTA and CDR2 FQGTGA. The CDR3 region is CASSFGRGYTQYF.

V usage is TRBV4-2 and J usage is TRBJ2-7; the TRBD2 assignment by TCRdb is unverifiable without DNA. The CDR3 extends over 15 amino acids. Germline V gives CDR1 LGHNA, CDR2 YNFKEQ. CDR3 protein: CASSQLAAASYEQYF.

V usage is TRBV20-1 and J usage is TRBJ2-3; TCRdb calls TRBD2, which cannot be checked without DNA. Germline CDR1 DFQATT, CDR2 SNEGSKA (reference sequence). The CDR3 length is 15 residues. The CDR3 sequence: CSARNAGGKTDTQYF.

The chain uses TRBV12-3 or TRBV12-4 and TRBJ2-5; TCRdb calls TRBD2, which cannot be checked without DNA. There are 16 residues in the CDR3. CDR3 residues: CASSLASGRGQETQYF.

The V and J genes are TRBV20-1 and TRBJ2-3; TCRdb proposes TRBD1, but this gene call is untestable without DNA. CDR3 length equals 16 residues. CDR1 is DFQATT and CDR2 is SNEGSKA in the germline V gene (reference sequence). The CDR3 reads CSAMGGRQGYSDTQYF.

V gene TRBV20-1 combines with J gene TRBJ1-1; without DNA, the TCRdb call of TRBD1 cannot be checked. Germline V lookup: CDR1 DFQATT, CDR2 SNEGSKA (reference sequence). The CDR3 has 14 amino acids. CDR3 loop: CSAIDRARGTEAFF.

The genes are TRBV27 and TRBJ2-5. The CDR3 is 16 amino acids. In germline, CDR1 is MNHEY, CDR2 SMNVEV (reference sequence). The chain's CDR3 is CASSLNGLELAETQYF.

The rearrangement uses TRBV28 and TRBJ1-5; the TCRdb call, TRBD1, lacks DNA for checking. The germline V gene encodes CDR1 MDHEN and CDR2 SYDVKM. There are 16 residues in the CDR3. CDR3 in amino acids: CASSWGQGAWNQPQHF.

The J gene is TRBJ2-4, the V gene TRBV28; TCRdb outputs TRBD2, but without DNA this stays unchecked. The germline gives CDR1 MDHEN, CDR2 SYDVKM. The CDR3 has 19 residues. The CDR3 is CASSSLAVPKQLAKNIQYF. Drawing the rest from reference TRBV28 and TRBJ2-4, the complete variable domain is DVKVTQSSRYLVKRTGEKVFLECVQDMDHENMFWYRQDPGLGLRLIYFSYDVKMKEKGDIPEGYSVSREKKERFSLILESASTNQTSMYLCASSSLAVPKQLAKNIQYFGAGTRLSVL.